This paragraph covers one T cell receptor beta chain sequence. No antigen is known for it. Base qualities are not provided; no much larger clone lies one nucleotide away. Interpreted using the paper, the treatment or condition label stands for: in vitro stimulation with specific CMV peptide epitopes to enrich CMV-specific T cells. TCRdb records Illumina HiSeq 1500 as the sequencer. Starting from the raw public reads, TCRdb applied fastp trimming at Q25, assembled clones with MiXCR and retained in-frame beta chains. Each CDR3 protein appears once, grouped with its most common genes and DNA. A total of some 800,000 distinct CDR3 sequences appear in this sample, roughly 28% of them only once. The ten largest account for about an eighth of the sample. As encoded in the germline V gene (reference sequence), CDR1 is MNHEY while CDR2 is SMNVEV. Trimming takes 4 bases off V and 4 bases off J; junction bases not matched to a gene: 5. Taken from cysteine to phenylalanine, the CDR3 has 15 residues. The sequence is cut down to CDR3 DNA, 45 bases in frame from base 1.

The data were taken from a study of T cell repertoires in cytomegalovirus infection (dated by TCRdb to about 2019). General notes on the study: The peptide stimulations were aimed at well-studied HLA-B-restricted epitopes as well as recently identified HLA-C-restricted CMV epitopes, whose presentation resists viral immunomodulation. The HLA type of each donor mattered for the analysis, because public TCR beta signatures pointed to carriage of CMV infection along with the matching HLA type. What the study reported, not specific to this receptor: In both this cohort and an independent roughly 330-donor cohort, the cumulative frequency of public TCR beta family members distinguished carriers of CMV infection plus the relevant HLA type. The ex vivo response was dominated by HLA-C-restricted CMV-specific TCR beta clonotypes, which also provided the single most frequent clonotype in two of eight donors.

This specimen was cultured CD8+ T cells from PBMCs, taken from culture after CMV antigen stimulation. The V gene is TRBV27 and the J gene is TRBJ2-5; TRBD1 fits 11 bases in the junction. This sequence originates from a human donor in good health (CMV status not recorded). Some clones in this sample may be carry-over from other donors' samples. This receptor carries the CDR3 CASSSPGQGVETQYF. The nucleotide sequence reads as follows: TGTGCCAGCAGTTCGCCGGGACAGGGGGTAGAGACCCAGTACTTC.